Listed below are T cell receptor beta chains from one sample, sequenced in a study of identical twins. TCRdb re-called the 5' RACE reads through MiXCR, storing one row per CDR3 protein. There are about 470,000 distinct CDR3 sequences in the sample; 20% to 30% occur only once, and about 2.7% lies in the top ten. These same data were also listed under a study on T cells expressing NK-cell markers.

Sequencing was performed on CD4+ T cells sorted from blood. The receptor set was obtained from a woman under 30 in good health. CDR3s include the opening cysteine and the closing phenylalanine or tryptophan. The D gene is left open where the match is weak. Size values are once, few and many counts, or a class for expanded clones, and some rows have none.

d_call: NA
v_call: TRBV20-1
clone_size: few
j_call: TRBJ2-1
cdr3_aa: CSARDPRLGNEQFF
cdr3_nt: TGCAGTGCTAGAGATCCAAGACTAGGAAATGAGCAGTTCTTC

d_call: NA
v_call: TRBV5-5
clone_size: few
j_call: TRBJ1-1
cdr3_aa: CASSSSDRMNTEAFF
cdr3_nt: TGTGCCAGCAGCTCCTCGGACAGAATGAACACTGAAGCTTTCTTT

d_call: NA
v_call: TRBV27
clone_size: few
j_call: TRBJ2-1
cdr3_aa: CASSFHLISYNEQFF
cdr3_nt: TGTGCCAGCAGTTTTCATCTAATCTCCTACAATGAGCAGTTCTTC

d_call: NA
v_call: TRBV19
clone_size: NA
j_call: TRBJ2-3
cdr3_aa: CASSIDFTRTDTQYF
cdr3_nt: TGTGCCAGTAGTATAGACTTCACGCGGACAGATACGCAGTATTTT

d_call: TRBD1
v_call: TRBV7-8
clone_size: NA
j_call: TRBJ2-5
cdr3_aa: CASSLGTGVSETQYF
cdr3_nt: TGTGCCAGCAGCTTAGGAACAGGGGTCTCGGAGACCCAGTACTTC

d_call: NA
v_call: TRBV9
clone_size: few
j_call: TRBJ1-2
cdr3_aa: CASSTQQGSYTF
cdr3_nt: TGTGCCAGCAGCACTCAACAGGGTAGCTACACCTTC

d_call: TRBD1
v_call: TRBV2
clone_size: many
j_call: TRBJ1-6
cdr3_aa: CASSRTGDNSPLHF
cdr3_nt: TGTGCCAGCAGTAGGACAGGTGATAATTCACCCCTCCACTTT

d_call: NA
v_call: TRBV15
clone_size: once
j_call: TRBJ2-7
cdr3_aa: CATSRDRMGYEQYF
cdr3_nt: TGTGCCACCAGCAGAGATCGGATGGGCTACGAGCAGTACTTC

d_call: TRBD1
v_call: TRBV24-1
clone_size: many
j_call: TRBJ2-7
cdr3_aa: CATSDRDREGSYEQYF
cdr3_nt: TGTGCCACCAGTGACCGCGACAGGGAAGGATCATACGAGCAGTACTTC

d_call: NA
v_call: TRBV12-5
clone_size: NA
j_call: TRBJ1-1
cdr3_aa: CASGQQRGNTEAFF
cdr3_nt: TGTGCTAGTGGACAACAGCGCGGGAACACTGAAGCTTTCTTT

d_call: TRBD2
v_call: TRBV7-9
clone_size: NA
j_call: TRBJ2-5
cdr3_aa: CASSSPGGTRETQYF
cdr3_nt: TGTGCCAGCAGTTCCCCCGGGGGGACTAGAGAGACCCAGTACTTC

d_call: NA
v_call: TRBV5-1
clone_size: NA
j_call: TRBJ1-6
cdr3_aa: CASSLVAKGASSYNSPLHF
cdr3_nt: TGCGCCAGCAGCTTGGTGGCAAAAGGGGCCAGCTCCTATAATTCACCCCTCCACTTT

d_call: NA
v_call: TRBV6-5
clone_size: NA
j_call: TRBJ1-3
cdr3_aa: CASIGPGNTIYF
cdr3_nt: TGTGCCAGCATCGGACCTGGAAACACCATATATTTT

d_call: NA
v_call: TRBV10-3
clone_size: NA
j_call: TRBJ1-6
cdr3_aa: CAISGGPRSSYNSPLHF
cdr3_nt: TGTGCCATCAGTGGGGGACCCAGGAGCTCCTATAATTCACCCCTCCACTTT

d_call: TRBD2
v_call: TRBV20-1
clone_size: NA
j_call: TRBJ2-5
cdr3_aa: CSAEPTSGGGSRETQYF
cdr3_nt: TGCAGTGCCGAACCGACTAGCGGGGGGGGCTCCAGAGAGACCCAGTACTTC

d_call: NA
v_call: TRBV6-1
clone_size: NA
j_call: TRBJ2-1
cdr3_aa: CASSRRWVDNEQFF
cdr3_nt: TGTGCCAGCAGCCGGCGGTGGGTCGACAATGAGCAGTTCTTC

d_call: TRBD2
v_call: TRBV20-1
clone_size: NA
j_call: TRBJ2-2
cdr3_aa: CSVFDTVLASPDGTSAGELFF
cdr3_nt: TGCAGCGTATTTGATACAGTGCTAGCTAGCCCGGACGGGACTAGCGCCGGGGAGCTGTTTTTT

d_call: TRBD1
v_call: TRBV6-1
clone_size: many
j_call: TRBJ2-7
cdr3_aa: CASSLTGFGYEQYF
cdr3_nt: TGTGCCAGCAGCCTGACAGGGTTTGGCTACGAGCAGTACTTC

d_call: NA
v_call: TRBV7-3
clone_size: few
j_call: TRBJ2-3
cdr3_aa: CASSLDGGVADTQYF
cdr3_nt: TGTGCCAGCAGCTTGGATGGGGGCGTGGCAGATACGCAGTATTTT

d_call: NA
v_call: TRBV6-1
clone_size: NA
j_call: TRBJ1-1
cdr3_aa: CASTLPGGTEAFF
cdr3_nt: TGTGCCAGCACCCTACCGGGGGGCACTGAAGCTTTCTTT

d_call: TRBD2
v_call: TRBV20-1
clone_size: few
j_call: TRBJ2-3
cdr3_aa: CSAAGGGGSTDTQYF
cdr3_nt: TGCAGTGCTGCCGGGGGCGGGGGGTCCACAGATACGCAGTATTTT

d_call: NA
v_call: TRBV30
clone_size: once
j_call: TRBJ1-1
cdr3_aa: CAWTRRMNTEAFF
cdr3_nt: TGTGCCTGGACTCGGCGCATGAACACTGAAGCTTTCTTT

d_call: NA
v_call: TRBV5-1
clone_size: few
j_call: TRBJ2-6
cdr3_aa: CASSFLWQDDSGANVLTF
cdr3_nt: TGCGCCAGCAGCTTTTTGTGGCAGGACGACTCTGGGGCCAACGTCCTGACTTTC

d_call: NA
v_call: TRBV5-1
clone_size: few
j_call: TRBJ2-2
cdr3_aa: CASSLEGYPNTGELFF
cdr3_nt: TGCGCCAGCAGCTTGGAAGGCTATCCGAACACCGGGGAGCTGTTTTTT

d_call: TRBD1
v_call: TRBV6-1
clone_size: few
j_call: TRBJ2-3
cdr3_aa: CASRGETGGTDTQYF
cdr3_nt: TGTGCCAGCAGGGGAGAGACAGGGGGCACAGATACGCAGTATTTT

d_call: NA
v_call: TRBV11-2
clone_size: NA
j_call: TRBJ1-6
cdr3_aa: CASSLGSIGNSPLHF
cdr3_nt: TGTGCCAGCAGCTTAGGCTCTATCGGTAATTCACCCCTCCACTTT

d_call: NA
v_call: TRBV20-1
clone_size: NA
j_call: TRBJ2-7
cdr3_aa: CSAEPQSDSAYEQYF
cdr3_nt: TGCAGTGCCGAGCCCCAGTCAGATTCCGCCTACGAGCAGTACTTC

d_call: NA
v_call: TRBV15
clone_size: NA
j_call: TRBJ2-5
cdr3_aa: CATSTGLEQETQYF
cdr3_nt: TGTGCCACCAGCACGGGACTCGAGCAAGAGACCCAGTACTTC

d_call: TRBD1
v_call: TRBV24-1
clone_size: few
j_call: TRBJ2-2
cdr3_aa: CATSETGTGSTGELFF
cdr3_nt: TGTGCCACCAGTGAAACCGGGACAGGGTCCACCGGGGAGCTGTTTTTT

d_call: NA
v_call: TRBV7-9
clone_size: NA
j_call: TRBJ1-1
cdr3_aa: CASSLETKNTEAFF
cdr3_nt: TGTGCCAGCAGCTTAGAGACTAAGAACACTGAAGCTTTCTTT

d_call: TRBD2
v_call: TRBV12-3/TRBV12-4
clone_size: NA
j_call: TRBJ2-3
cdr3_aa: CASSFIPAGADTQYF
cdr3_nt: TGTGCCAGCAGTTTTATCCCAGCGGGGGCAGATACGCAGTATTTT

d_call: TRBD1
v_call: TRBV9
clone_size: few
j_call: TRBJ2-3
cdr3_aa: CASSRGPGTDTQYF
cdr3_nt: TGTGCCAGCAGCAGGGGGCCTGGAACAGATACGCAGTATTTT

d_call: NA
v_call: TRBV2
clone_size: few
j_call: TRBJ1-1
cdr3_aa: CASSFTPQGTEAFF
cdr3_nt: TGTGCCAGCAGTTTTACCCCTCAAGGGACTGAAGCTTTCTTT

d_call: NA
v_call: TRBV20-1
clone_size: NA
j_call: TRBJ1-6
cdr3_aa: CSGGQWNSPLHF
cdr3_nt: TGCAGCGGCGGACAGTGGAATTCACCCCTCCACTTT

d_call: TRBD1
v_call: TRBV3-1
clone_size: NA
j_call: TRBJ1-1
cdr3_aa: CASSRTGWGTEAFF
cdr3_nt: TGTGCCAGCAGCAGGACAGGGTGGGGCACTGAAGCTTTCTTT

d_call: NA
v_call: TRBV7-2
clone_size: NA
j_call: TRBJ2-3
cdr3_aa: CASSLNFRADTQYF
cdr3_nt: TGTGCCAGCAGCTTAAATTTCAGGGCAGATACGCAGTATTTT

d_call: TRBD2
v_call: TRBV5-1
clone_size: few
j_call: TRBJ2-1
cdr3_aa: CASSWGLAGSYNEQFF
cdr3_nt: TGCGCCAGCAGCTGGGGTCTAGCGGGATCCTACAATGAGCAGTTCTTC

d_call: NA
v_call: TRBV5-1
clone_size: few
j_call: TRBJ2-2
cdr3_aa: CASSPTGANTGELFF
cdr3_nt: TGCGCCAGCAGCCCTACAGGCGCGAACACCGGGGAGCTGTTTTTT

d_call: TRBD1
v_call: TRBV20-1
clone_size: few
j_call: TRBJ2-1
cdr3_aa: CSGIRQGLDTEQFF
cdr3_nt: TGCAGTGGGATACGACAGGGTCTGGACACTGAGCAGTTCTTC

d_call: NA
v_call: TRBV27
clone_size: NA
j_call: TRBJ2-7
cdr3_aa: CASSFSHRSYEQYF
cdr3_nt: TGTGCCAGCAGTTTCTCACACCGCTCCTACGAGCAGTACTTC

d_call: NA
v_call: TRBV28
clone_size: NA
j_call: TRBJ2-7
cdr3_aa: CASSLKGEQYF
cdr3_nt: TGTGCCAGCAGTTTGAAGGGTGAGCAGTACTTC

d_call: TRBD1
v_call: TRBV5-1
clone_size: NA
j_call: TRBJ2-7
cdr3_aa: CASSLGIGQDKREQYF
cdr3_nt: TGCGCCAGCAGCTTGGGTATAGGACAGGATAAGCGCGAGCAGTACTTC

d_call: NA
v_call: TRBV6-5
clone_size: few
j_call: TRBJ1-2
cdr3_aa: CASSYGGANYGYTF
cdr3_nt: TGTGCCAGCAGTTACGGGGGAGCTAACTATGGCTACACCTTC

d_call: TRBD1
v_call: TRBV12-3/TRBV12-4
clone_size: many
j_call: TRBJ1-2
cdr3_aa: CASSFRRTGTLGYTF
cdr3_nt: TGTGCCAGCAGTTTTCGAAGGACAGGGACTCTTGGCTACACCTTC

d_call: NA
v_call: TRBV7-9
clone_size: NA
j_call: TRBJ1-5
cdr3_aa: CASSPREGQPQHF
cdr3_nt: TGTGCCAGCAGCCCCAGGGAGGGGCAGCCCCAGCATTTT

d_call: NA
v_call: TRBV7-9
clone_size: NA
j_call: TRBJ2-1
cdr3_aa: CASSSIWGAVFLNEQFF
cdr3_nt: TGTGCCAGCAGCTCGATTTGGGGGGCAGTTTTTTTGAATGAGCAGTTCTTC

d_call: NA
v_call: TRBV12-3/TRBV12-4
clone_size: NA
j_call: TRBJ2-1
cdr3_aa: CASSSPRYPSYNEQFF
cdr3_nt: TGTGCCAGCAGCTCCCCTAGGTATCCGTCCTACAATGAGCAGTTCTTC

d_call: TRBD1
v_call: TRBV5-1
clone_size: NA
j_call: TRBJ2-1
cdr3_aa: CASSPGTGWVRNEQFF
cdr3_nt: TGCGCCAGCAGCCCCGGGACAGGGTGGGTTAGGAATGAGCAGTTCTTC

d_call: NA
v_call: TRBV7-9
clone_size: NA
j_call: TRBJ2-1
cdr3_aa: CASSPWRVNNEQFF
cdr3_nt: TGTGCCAGCAGCCCCTGGAGGGTCAACAATGAGCAGTTCTTC

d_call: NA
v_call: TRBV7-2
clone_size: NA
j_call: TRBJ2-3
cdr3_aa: CASSFPSTDTQYF
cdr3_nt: TGTGCCAGCAGCTTTCCTAGCACAGATACGCAGTATTTT

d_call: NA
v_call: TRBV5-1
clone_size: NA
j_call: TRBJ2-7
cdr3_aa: CASSPFEGEQYF
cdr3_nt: TGCGCCAGCAGCCCGTTCGAAGGCGAGCAGTACTTC